These T cell receptor beta chains were read from a single sample in a study of shared T cell receptors in the human thymus. TCRdb keeps only in-frame clones here, not all; method: immunoSEQ multiplex PCR. Of hundreds of thousands of clones detected, 95% appear once; the ten largest clones hold roughly 0.02%. The sequenced material came from thymocytes. These receptor sequences come from a human donor. The CDR3 runs from the conserved cysteine through the conserved F or W. The D gene is left open where the match is weak. Expanded clones are given a class, and other clones once, few, many or no size at all.

>TRBV27|.|TRBJ2-7|.
CASSPAGQSDYEQYF
TGTGCCAGCAGCCCAGCGGGACAGTCGGACTACGAGCAGTACTTC
>TRBV6-5|.|TRBJ1-2|.
CASSPPGNYGYTF
TGTGCCAGCAGTCCCCCGGGTAACTATGGCTACACCTTC
>TRBV4-2|.|TRBJ1-2|.
CASSQDGVCYTF
TGTGCCAGCAGCCAAGATGGGGTCTGCTACACCTTC
>TRBV5-1|.|TRBJ1-2|TRBD1
CASSGATGGENYGYTF
TGCGCCAGCAGCGGAGCCACAGGGGGGGAGAACTATGGCTACACCTTC
>TRBV5-1|.|TRBJ2-7|.
CASTNGPLPGEQYF
TGCGCCAGCACGAACGGACCCTTACCAGGGGAGCAGTACTTC
>TRBV20-1|once|TRBJ2-7|.
CSASPVPEQYF
TGCAGTGCTAGCCCCGTTCCCGAGCAGTACTTC
>TRBV6-1|.|TRBJ1-1|.
CASSERATTEAFF
TGTGCCAGCAGTGAAAGGGCAACAACTGAAGCTTTCTTT
>TRBV11-3|.|TRBJ2-1|TRBD2
CASSLGTSGRLYNEQFF
TGTGCCAGCAGCTTGGGGACTAGCGGGAGATTGTACAATGAGCAGTTCTTC
>TRBV27|.|TRBJ2-1|.
CASSWERKQFF
TGTGCCAGCAGTTGGGAGCGAAAGCAGTTCTTC
>TRBV4-3|.|TRBJ2-5|TRBD2
CASSQVWIAIAGGLVCQETQYF
TGCGCCAGCAGCCAAGTATGGATTGCGATAGCGGGAGGTCTAGTATGCCAAGAGACCCAGTACTTC
>TRBV5-1|once|TRBJ2-1|TRBD2
CASSVGLAMGEQFF
TGCGCCAGCAGCGTCGGACTAGCGATGGGAGAGCAGTTCTTC
>TRBV7-2|.|TRBJ1-2|TRBD1
CASSPSTGNYGYTF
TGTGCCAGCAGCCCGTCGACAGGGAACTATGGCTACACCTTC
>TRBV14|few|TRBJ1-1|.
CASSQGGPTEAFF
TGTGCCAGCAGCCAAGGGGGGCCCACTGAAGCTTTCTTT
>TRBV27|.|TRBJ1-6|.
CASSHPNSPLHF
TGTGCCAGCAGCCACCCAAATTCACCCCTCCACTTT